This TCR beta chain stems from a study of blood T cell repertoires in COVID-19. Overall study context: Some COVID-19 samples were acute and others convalescent; all came from the United States, Italy and Spain.

In the source study's methods: Amplification with reference gene primers provided the estimates of nucleated cell counts. The assay was immunoSEQ multiplex PCR, and TCRdb's table has in-frame clones only and misses some. For V, J and clone size, that table is used; D and trimming come from the DNA. The table includes over 150,000 clones, 75% to 85% detected once. Germline-derived CDR1 and CDR2 are SQVTM and ANQGSEA. The V segment lost 7 bases and the J segment 6 bases; nucleotides outside the gene matches: 6. The length of the CDR3 is 12 residues. Enrolment of Seattle patients took place during active infection, and they were followed longitudinally. This clone was found once.

V gene TRBV29-1 combines with J gene TRBJ1-1; TRBD1 matches 9 bases. This receptor was taken from an older woman with COVID-19, enrolled during active disease. The sequencing sample was made of peripheral blood. Here the CDR3 reads CSAGTGTAEAFF. As DNA, the CDR3 is TGCAGCGCCGGGACAGGGACGGCTGAAGCTTTCTTT.